This entry describes one T cell receptor (beta chain). CDR1 is KGHSH, CDR2 LQKENI, per germline. V lost 3 bases, J lost 9 bases, and 12 bases lay in between. The CDR3 loop spans 13 amino acids. The repertoire was sequenced with immunoSEQ multiplex PCR; TCRdb's copy has only in-frame clones and lacks some. The sample consists of tens of thousands of clones, roughly 87% of them appearing once. This sample is part of a study of blood T cell repertoires in COVID-19. This receptor was identified in a woman in her sixties with acute or convalescent COVID-19. The chain links TRBV18 to TRBJ2-1; D perhaps matches TRBD1 (6 bases). Specimen: peripheral blood. The CDR3 DNA sequence: TGTGCCAGCTCACCGGTGGGGGCGGGTGAGCAGTTCTTC. The encoded protein is CASSPVGAGEQFF. The whole variable domain, remainder taken from reference TRBV18 and TRBJ2-1, is NAGVMQNPRHLVRRRGQEARLRCSPMKGHSHVYWYRQLPEEGLKFMVYLQKENIIDESGMPKERFSAEFPKEGPSILRIQQVVRGDSAAYFCASSPVGAGEQFFGPGTRLTVL.